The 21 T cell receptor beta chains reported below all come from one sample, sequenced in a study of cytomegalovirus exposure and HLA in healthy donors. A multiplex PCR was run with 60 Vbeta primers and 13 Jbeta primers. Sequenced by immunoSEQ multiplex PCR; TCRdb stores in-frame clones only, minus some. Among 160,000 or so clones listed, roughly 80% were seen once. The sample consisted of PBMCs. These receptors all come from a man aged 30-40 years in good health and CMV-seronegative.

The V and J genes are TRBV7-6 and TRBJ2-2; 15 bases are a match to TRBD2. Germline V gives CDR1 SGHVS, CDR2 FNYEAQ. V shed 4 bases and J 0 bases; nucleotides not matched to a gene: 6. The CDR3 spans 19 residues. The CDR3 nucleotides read TGTGCCAGCAGCTACCGGACTAGCGGGAGGGACCCGAACACCGGGGAGCTGTTTTTT. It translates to CASSYRTSGRDPNTGELFF. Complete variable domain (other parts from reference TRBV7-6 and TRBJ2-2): GAGVSQSPRYKVTKRGQDVALRCDPISGHVSLYWYRQALGQGPEFLTYFNYEAQQDKSGLPNDRFSAERPEGSISTLTIQRTEQRDSAMYRCASSYRTSGRDPNTGELFFGEGSRLTVL.

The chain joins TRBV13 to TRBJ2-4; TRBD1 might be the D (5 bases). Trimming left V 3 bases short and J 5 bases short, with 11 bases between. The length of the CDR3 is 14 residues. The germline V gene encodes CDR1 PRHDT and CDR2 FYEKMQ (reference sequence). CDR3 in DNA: TGTGCCAGCAGCTTCAGGGTTAAAGAAAACATTCAGTACTTC. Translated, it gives CASSFRVKENIQYF.

In nucleotides, the CDR3 is TGTGCCAGCAGCTTGACATCGTCTAACACTGAAGCTTTCTTT. Protein sequence: CASSLTSSNTEAFF. The rearrangement uses TRBV7-3 and TRBJ1-1, with D hard to call. The CDR3 sequence is 14 residues long. Trimming took off 3 bases at V and 2 bases at J, with 10 bases between the two ends. The V gene's germline CDR1 is SGHTA and CDR2 FQGTGA. The full variable domain, with the rest looked up from reference TRBV7-3 and TRBJ1-1, is GAGVSQTPSNKVTEKGKYVELRCDPISGHTALYWYRQSLGQGPEFLIYFQGTGAADDSGLPNDRFFAVRPEGSVSTLKIQRTERGDSAVYLCASSLTSSNTEAFFGQGTRLTVV.

The CDR3 is CASSILISGTTYNEQFF. Here the CDR3 DNA reads TGTGCCAGTAGTATATTGATTAGCGGGACGACTTACAATGAGCAGTTCTTC. The rearrangement joins TRBV19 to TRBJ2-1, with TRBD2 identical over 8 bases. In germline, CDR1 is LNHDA, CDR2 SQIVND (reference sequence). The CDR3 contains 17 residues. Trimming cost V 2 bases and J 4 bases; bases outside gene matches: 10.

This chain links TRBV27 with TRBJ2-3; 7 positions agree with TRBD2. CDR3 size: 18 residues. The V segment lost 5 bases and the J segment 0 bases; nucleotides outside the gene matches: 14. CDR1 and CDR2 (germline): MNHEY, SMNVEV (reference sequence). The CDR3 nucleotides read TGTGCCAGCAGTCCCCCAAGGGACTACCCCCGTAGCACAGATACGCAGTATTTT. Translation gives CASSPPRDYPRSTDTQYF.

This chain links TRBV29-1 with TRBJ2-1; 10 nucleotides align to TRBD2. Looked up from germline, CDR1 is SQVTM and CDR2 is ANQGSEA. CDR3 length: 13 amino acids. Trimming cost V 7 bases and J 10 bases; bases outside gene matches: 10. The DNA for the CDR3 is TGCAGCGCTCTTTGGACTAGCGGAGCCGAGCAGTTCTTC. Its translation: CSALWTSGAEQFF.

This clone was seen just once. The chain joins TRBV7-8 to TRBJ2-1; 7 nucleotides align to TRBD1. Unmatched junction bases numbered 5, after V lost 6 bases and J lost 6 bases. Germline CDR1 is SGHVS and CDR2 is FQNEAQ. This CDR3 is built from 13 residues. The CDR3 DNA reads TGTGCCAGCAGAAACAGGGGTGGCAATGAGCAGTTCTTC. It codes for CASRNRGGNEQFF.

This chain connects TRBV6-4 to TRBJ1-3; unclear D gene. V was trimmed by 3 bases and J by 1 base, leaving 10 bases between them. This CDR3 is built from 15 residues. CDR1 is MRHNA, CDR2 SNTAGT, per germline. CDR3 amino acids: CASSDPGNSGNTIYF. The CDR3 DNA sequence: TGTGCCAGCAGTGATCCGGGGAATTCTGGAAACACCATATATTTT.

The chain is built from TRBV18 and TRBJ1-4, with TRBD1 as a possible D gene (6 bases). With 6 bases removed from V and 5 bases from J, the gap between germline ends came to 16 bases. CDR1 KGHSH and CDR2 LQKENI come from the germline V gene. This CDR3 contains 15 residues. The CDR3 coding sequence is TGTGCCAGCTCTCAACCTCGGGGGGCGAATGAAAAACTGTTTTTT. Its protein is CASSQPRGANEKLFF.

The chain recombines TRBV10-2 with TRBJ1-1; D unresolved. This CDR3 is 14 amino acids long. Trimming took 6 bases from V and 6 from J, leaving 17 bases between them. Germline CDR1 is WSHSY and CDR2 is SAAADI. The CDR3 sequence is CASSLGPQRAEAFF. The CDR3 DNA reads TGCGCCAGCAGCCTCGGACCGCAGAGGGCTGAAGCTTTCTTT.

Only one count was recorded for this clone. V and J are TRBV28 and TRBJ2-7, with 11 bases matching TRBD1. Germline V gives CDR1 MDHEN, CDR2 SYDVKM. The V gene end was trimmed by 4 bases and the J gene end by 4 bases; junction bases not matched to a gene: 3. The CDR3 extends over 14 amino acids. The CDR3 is CASSWTGGEYEQYF. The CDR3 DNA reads TGTGCCAGCAGTTGGACAGGGGGCGAGTACGAGCAGTACTTC.

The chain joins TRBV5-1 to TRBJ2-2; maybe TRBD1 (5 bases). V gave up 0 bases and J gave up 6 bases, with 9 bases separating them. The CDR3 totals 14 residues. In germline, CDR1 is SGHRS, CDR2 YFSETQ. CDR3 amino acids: CASSLAQGAGELFF. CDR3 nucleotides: TGCGCCAGCAGCTTGGCGCAGGGCGCCGGGGAGCTGTTTTTT.

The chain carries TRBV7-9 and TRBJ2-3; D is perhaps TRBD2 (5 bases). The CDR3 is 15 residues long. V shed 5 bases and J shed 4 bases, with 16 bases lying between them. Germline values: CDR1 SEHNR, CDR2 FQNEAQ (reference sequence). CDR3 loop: CASSPWTPRADTQYF. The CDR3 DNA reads TGTGCCAGCAGCCCCTGGACTCCGCGGGCAGATACGCAGTATTTT.

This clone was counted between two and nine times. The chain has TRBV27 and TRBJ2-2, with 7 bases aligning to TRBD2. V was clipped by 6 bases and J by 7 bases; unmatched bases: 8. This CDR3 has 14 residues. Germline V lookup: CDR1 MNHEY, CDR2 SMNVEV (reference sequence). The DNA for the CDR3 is TGTGCCAGCAGCCCCCCTAGCGGTGGCGGGGAGCTGTTTTTT. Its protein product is CASSPPSGGGELFF.

The CDR3: CSVEGGASTEAFF. The CDR3 DNA reads TGCAGCGTTGAAGGGGGAGCGAGCACTGAAGCTTTCTTT. The rearrangement links TRBV29-1 to TRBJ1-1; no firm D call. Per germline, CDR1 SQVTM and CDR2 ANQGSEA. The CDR3 is 13 amino acids. The V and J ends lost 1 base and 4 bases respectively, with 10 bases between them. Complete variable domain (other parts from reference TRBV29-1 and TRBJ1-1): SAVISQKPSRDICQRGTSLTIQCQVDSQVTMMFWYRQQPGQSLTLIATANQGSEATYESGFVIDKFPISRPNLTFSTLTVSNMSPEDSSIYLCSVEGGASTEAFFGQGTRLTVV.

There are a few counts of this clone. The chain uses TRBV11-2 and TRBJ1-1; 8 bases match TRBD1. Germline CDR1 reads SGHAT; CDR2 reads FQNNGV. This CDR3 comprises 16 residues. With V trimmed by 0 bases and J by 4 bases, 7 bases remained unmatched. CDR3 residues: CASSLDGTGIPTEAFF. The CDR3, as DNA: TGTGCCAGCAGCTTAGATGGGACAGGAATCCCCACTGAAGCTTTCTTT.

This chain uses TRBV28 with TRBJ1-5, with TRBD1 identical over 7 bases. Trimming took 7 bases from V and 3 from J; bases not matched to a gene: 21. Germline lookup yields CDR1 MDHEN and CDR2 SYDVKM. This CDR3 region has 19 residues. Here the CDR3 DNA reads TGTGCCAGCACCCGGGGGGGCCTACAGGGGAAACCTTACAATCAGCCCCAGCATTTT. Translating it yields CASTRGGLQGKPYNQPQHF. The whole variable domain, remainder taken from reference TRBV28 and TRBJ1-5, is DVKVTQSSRYLVKRTGEKVFLECVQDMDHENMFWYRQDPGLGLRLIYFSYDVKMKEKGDIPEGYSVSREKKERFSLILESASTNQTSMYLCASTRGGLQGKPYNQPQHFGDGTRLSIL.

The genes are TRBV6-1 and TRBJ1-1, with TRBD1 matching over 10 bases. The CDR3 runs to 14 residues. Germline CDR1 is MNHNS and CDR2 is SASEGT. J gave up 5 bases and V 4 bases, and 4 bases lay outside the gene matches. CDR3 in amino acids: CASSGDRGGTEAFF. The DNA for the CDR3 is TGTGCCAGCAGTGGGGACAGGGGAGGGACTGAAGCTTTCTTT.

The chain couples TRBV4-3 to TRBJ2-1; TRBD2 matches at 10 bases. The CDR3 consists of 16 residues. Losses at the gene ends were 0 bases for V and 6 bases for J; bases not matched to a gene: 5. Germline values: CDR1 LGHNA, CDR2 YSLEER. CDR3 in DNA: TGCGCCAGCAGCCAAGATGCCCTAGCGGGGGCCAATGAGCAGTTCTTC. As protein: CASSQDALAGANEQFF.

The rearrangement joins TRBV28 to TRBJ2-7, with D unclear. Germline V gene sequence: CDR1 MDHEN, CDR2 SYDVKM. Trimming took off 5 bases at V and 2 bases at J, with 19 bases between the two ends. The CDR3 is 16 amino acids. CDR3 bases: TGTGCCAGCAGTACTCGATGGGCCCGCCTGACCTACGAGCAGTACTTC. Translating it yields CASSTRWARLTYEQYF.

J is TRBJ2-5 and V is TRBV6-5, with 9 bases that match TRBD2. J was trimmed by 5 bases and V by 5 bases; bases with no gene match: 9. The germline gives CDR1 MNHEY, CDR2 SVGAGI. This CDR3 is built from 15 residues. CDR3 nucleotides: TGTGCCAGCAGTCTGCGGGGGGGCGGTGGGGAGACCCAGTACTTC. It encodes CASSLRGGGGETQYF.